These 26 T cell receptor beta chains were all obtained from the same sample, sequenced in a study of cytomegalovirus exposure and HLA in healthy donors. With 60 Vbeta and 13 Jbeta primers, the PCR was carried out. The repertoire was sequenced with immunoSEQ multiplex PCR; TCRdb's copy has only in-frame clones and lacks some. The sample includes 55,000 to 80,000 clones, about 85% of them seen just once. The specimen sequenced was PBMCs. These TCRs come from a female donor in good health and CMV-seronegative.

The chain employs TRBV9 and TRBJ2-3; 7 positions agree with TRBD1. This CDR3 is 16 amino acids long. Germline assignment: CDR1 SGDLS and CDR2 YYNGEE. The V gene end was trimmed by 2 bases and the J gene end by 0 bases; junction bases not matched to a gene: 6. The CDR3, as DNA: TGTGCCAGCAGCGTGTCGACAGGGATAAGCACAGATACGCAGTATTTT. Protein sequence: CASSVSTGISTDTQYF.

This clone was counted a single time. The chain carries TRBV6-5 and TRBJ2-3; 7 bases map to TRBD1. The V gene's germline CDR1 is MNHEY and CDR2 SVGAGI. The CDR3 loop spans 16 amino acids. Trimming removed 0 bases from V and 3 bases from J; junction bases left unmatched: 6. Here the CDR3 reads CASSYSRDRETDTQYF. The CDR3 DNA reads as TGTGCCAGCAGTTACTCCCGAGACAGGGAGACAGATACGCAGTATTTT.

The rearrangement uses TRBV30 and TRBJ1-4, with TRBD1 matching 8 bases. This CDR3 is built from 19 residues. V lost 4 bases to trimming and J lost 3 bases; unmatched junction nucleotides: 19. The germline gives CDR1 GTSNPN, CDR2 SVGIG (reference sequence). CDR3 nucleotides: TGTGCCTGGAACGGTCCTCGGACAGGGAACCGTGGGGCTAATGAAAAACTGTTTTTT. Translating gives CAWNGPRTGNRGANEKLFF.

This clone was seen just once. The CDR3 DNA reads TGTGCCAGCAGCTACGGGACAGGGGATTCACCCCTCCACTTT. Protein product: CASSYGTGDSPLHF. The rearrangement joins TRBV7-9 to TRBJ1-6; 10 bases fit TRBD1. The CDR3 extends over 14 amino acids. Looked up from germline, CDR1 is SEHNR and CDR2 is FQNEAQ (reference sequence). With 4 bases clipped from V and 8 bases from J, the junction kept 2 bases outside the gene matches.

CDR3 in DNA: TGTGCCAGCAGTGATCTTAGCGGGGGGGCCACAGATACGCAGTATTTT. It is translated as CASSDLSGGATDTQYF. The chain couples TRBV6-1 to TRBJ2-3; 11 nucleotides match TRBD2. This CDR3 comprises 16 residues. The V segment lost 3 bases and the J segment 2 bases; nucleotides outside the gene matches: 4. Germline values: CDR1 MNHNS, CDR2 SASEGT.

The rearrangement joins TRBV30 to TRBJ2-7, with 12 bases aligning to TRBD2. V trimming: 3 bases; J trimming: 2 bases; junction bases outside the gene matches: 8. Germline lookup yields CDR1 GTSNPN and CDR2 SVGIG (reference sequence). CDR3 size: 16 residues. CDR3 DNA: TGTGCCTGGAGCCGACTAGCGGGAGTAGATCCCTACGAGCAGTACTTC. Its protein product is CAWSRLAGVDPYEQYF.

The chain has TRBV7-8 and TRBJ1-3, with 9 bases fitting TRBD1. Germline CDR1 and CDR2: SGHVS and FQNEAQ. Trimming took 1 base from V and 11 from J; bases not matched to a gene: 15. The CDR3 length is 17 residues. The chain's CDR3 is CASSLGLSPGQGTAIYF. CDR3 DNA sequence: TGTGCCAGCAGCTTAGGTCTATCCCCGGGACAGGGAACCGCCATATATTTT.

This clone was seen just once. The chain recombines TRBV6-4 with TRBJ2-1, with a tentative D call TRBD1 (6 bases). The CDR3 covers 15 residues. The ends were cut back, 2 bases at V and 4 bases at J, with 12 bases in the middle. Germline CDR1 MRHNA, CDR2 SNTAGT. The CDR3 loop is CASSDGGAPYNEQFF. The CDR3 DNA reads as TGTGCCAGCAGTGACGGGGGCGCCCCATACAATGAGCAGTTCTTC.

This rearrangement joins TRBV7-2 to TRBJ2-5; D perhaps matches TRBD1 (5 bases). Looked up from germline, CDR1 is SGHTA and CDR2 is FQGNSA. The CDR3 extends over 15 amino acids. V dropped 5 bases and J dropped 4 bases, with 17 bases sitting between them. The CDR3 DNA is TGTGCCAGCAGCCCGTTCCAGGTCCAGGGAGAGACCCAGTACTTC. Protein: CASSPFQVQGETQYF.

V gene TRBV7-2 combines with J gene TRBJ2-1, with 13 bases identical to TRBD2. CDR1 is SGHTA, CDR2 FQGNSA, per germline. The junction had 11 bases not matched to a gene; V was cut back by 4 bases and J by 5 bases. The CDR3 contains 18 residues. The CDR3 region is CASSWGLAGRDYNNEQFF. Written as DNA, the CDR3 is TGTGCCAGCAGCTGGGGACTAGCGGGGAGAGACTATAACAATGAGCAGTTCTTC. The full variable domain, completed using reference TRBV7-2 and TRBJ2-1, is GAGVSQSPSNKVTEKGKDVELRCDPISGHTALYWYRQSLGQGLEFLIYFQGNSAPDKSGLPSDRFSAERTGGSVSTLTIQRTQQEDSAVYLCASSWGLAGRDYNNEQFFGPGTRLTVL.

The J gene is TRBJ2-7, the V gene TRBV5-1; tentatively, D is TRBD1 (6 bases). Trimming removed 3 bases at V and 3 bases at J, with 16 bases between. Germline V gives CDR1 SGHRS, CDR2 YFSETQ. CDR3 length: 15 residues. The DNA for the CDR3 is TGCGCCAGCAGCTCGTCTGGACAGTCTGGCTACGAGCAGTACTTC. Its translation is CASSSSGQSGYEQYF.

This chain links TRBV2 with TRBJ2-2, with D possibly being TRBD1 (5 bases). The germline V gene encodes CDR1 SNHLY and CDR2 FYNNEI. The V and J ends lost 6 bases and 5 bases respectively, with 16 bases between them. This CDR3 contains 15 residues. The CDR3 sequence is CASSRVQVRTGELFF. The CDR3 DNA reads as TGTGCCAGCAGCAGGGTTCAGGTCAGGACCGGGGAGCTGTTTTTT.

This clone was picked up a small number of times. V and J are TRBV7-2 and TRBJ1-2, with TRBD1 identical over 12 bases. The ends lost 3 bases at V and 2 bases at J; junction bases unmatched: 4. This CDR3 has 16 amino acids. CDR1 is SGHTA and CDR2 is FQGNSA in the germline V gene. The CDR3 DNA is TGTGCCAGCAGCTTTGGGACAGGGGGCGAAAACTATGGCTACACCTTC. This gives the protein CASSFGTGGENYGYTF.

The CDR3 reads CASSPPQGTGTNSPLHF. The CDR3 nucleotides read TGTGCCAGCTCACCGCCACAAGGGACAGGGACTAATTCACCCCTCCACTTT. The rearrangement joins TRBV18 to TRBJ1-6, with TRBD1 matching over 9 bases. The CDR3 contains 17 residues. Losses at the gene ends were 3 bases for V and 6 bases for J; bases not matched to a gene: 9. CDR1 and CDR2 (germline): KGHSH, LQKENI. The entire variable domain, with the rest obtained from reference TRBV18 and TRBJ1-6, is as follows: NAGVMQNPRHLVRRRGQEARLRCSPMKGHSHVYWYRQLPEEGLKFMVYLQKENIIDESGMPKERFSAEFPKEGPSILRIQQVVRGDSAAYFCASSPPQGTGTNSPLHFGNGTRLTVT.

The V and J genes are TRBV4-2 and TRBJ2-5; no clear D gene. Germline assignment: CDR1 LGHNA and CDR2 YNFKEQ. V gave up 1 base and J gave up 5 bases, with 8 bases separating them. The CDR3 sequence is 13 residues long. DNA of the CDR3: TGTGCCAGCAGCCAAGCGGTGGAGGAGACCCAGTACTTC. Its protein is CASSQAVEETQYF.

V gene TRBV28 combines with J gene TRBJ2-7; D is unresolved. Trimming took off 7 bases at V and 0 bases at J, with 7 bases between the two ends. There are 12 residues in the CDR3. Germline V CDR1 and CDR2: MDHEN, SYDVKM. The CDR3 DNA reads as TGTGCCAGCACTCCGAGCTCCTACGAGCAGTACTTC. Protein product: CASTPSSYEQYF. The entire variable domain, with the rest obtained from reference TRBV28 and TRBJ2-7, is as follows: DVKVTQSSRYLVKRTGEKVFLECVQDMDHENMFWYRQDPGLGLRLIYFSYDVKMKEKGDIPEGYSVSREKKERFSLILESASTNQTSMYLCASTPSSYEQYFGPGTRLTVT.

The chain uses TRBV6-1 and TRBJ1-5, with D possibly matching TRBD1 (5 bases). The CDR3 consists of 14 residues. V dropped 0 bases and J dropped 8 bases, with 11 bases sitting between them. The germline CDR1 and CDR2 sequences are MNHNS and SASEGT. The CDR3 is CASSEARGQEPQHF. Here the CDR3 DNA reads TGTGCCAGCAGTGAAGCGCGGGGCCAGGAGCCCCAGCATTTT.

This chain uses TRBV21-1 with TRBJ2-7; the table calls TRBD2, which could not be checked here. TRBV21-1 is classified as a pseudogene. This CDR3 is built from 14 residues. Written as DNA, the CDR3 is TGTGCCGGCTTAACCGGGTCCATCTCCTACGAGCAGTACTTC. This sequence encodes CAGLTGSISYEQYF.

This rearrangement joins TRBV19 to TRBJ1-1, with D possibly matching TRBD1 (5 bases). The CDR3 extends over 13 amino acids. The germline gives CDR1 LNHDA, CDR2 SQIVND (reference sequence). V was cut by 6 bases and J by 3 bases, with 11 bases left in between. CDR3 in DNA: TGTGCCAGTAGCAGGCAGGGTGACACTGAAGCTTTCTTT. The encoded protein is CASSRQGDTEAFF.

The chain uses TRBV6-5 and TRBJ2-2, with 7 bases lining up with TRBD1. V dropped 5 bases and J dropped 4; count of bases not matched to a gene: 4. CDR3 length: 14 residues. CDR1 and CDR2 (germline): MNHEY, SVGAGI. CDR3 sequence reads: CASSLDRPTGELFF. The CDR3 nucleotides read TGTGCCAGCAGTCTGGACAGGCCCACCGGGGAGCTGTTTTTT.

The chain's CDR3 is CASSPTGNGEQFF. The CDR3 nucleotides are TGTGCCAGCAGCCCTACAGGGAATGGTGAGCAGTTCTTC. The genes are TRBV14 and TRBJ2-1; perhaps TRBD1 as D (6 bases). Trimming left V 4 bases short and J 9 bases short, with 13 bases between. Germline CDR1 and CDR2: SGHDN and FVKESK. This CDR3 is 13 amino acids long. Full variable domain (outside the CDR3, taken from reference TRBV14 and TRBJ2-1): EAGVTQFPSHSVIEKGQTVTLRCDPISGHDNLYWYRRVMGKEIKFLLHFVKESKQDESGMPNNRFLAERTGGTYSTLKVQPAELEDSGVYFCASSPTGNGEQFFGPGTRLTVL.

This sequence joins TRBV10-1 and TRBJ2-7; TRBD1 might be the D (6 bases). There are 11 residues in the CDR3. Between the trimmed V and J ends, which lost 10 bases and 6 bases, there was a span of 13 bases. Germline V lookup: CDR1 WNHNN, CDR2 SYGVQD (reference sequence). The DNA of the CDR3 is TGCGCCATTCACAGGGTGGTCGAGCAGTACTTC. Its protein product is CAIHRVVEQYF.

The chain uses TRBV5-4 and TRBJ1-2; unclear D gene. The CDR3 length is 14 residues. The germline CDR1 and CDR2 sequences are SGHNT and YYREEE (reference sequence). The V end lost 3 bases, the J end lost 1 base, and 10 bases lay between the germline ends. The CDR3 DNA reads TGTGCCAGCAGCTCCGACCGGGGTAACTATGGCTACACCTTC. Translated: CASSSDRGNYGYTF.

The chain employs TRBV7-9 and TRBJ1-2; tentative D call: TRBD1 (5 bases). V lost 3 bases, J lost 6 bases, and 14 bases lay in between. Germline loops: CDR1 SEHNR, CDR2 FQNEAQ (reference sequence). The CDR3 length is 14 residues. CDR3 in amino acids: CASSFEFAGDGYTF. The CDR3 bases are TGTGCCAGCAGCTTCGAATTTGCGGGGGATGGCTACACCTTC.

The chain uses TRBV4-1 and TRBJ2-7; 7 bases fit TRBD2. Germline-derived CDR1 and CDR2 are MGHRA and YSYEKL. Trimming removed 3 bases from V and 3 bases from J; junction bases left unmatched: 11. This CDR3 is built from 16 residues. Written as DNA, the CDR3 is TGCGCCAGCAGCCAGGACCCTAGCGGCCAGCGCTACGAGCAGTACTTC. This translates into CASSQDPSGQRYEQYF.

In DNA, the CDR3 is TGTGCCAGCAGCTTGGGACAGGGGGCATTTGACGAGCAGTACTTC. Amino acid sequence: CASSLGQGAFDEQYF. V usage is TRBV7-9 and J usage is TRBJ2-7; TRBD1 matches at 12 bases. J was trimmed by 5 bases and V by 3 bases; bases with no gene match: 5. The CDR3 consists of 15 residues. Germline V CDR1 and CDR2: SEHNR, FQNEAQ (reference sequence). The full variable domain, completed using reference TRBV7-9 and TRBJ2-7, is DTGVSQNPRHKITKRGQNVTFRCDPISEHNRLYWYRQTLGQGPEFLTYFQNEAQLEKSRLLSDRFSAERPKGSFSTLEIQRTEQGDSAMYLCASSLGQGAFDEQYFGPGTRLTVT.